This T cell receptor beta chain was found in a study of technical replicates of blood from a few donors. TCRdb's copy holds only in-frame clones and misses some; the assay was immunoSEQ multiplex PCR. The sample holds about 58,000 clones, about 95% seen once. Germline loops: CDR1 SGHNT, CDR2 YYREEE (reference sequence). V lost 3 bases and J 3 bases, leaving 12 bases between the germline ends. CDR3 size: 14 residues. This sequence was found in a human donor in good health. Some clones in this sample may be carry-over from other donors' samples. The specimen was PBMCs. The J gene is TRBJ1-1, the V gene TRBV5-4; D not resolved. The CDR3: CASSSKFIDTEAFF. The CDR3 DNA follows: TGTGCCAGCAGCTCCAAATTTATAGACACTGAAGCTTTCTTT.